Reported below is one T cell receptor beta chain. The sample is drawn from a study of blood T cell repertoires in COVID-19. Study overall: COVID-19 samples from acute and convalescent phases originated in the United States, Italy and Spain. Sources were T cells, B-cell-depleted T cells, or PBMCs; the material itself was cDNA or gDNA.

CDR3 length: 14 residues. Germline assignment: CDR1 MNHEY and CDR2 SMNVEV (reference sequence). J lost 4 bases, V lost 7 bases, and 9 bases had no gene match. Original processing methods: The authors estimated nucleated cell counts from reference gene primer amplification. Libraries were prepared by immunoSEQ multiplex PCR; TCRdb keeps only in-frame clonotypes and omits some of them. Clone size and the V and J calls come from that table; the DNA yielded D and trimming. The data hold under 55,000 clones, with 82% observed a single time. This receptor was identified in a human donor in a cohort sampled during active COVID-19. This sequence joins TRBV27 and TRBJ1-1; 7 bases are a match to TRBD1. The sequenced material came from peripheral blood. The CDR3 nucleotides read TGTGCCAGCATCGGTACAGGGGCAGGCACTGAAGCTTTCTTT. Protein product: CASIGTGAGTEAFF.